Below, 16 T cell receptor beta chains from the same sample are listed, as sequenced in a study of cytomegalovirus exposure and HLA in healthy donors. Amplification used 60 Vbeta primers and 13 Jbeta primers. Sequenced by immunoSEQ multiplex PCR; TCRdb stores in-frame clones only, minus some. The data show some 150,000 clones, 75% to 80% seen once. Sequencing was performed on PBMCs. Every receptor here comes from a male donor in good health and CMV-seronegative.

The V call is TRBV19, the J call TRBJ2-6; D remains ambiguous. Between the trimmed V and J ends, which lost 3 bases and 0 bases, there was a span of 6 bases. Germline V gives CDR1 LNHDA, CDR2 SQIVND (reference sequence). This CDR3 has 15 amino acids. The DNA of the CDR3 is TGTGCCAGTAGTATTCTCGGCTCTGGGGCCAACGTCCTGACTTTC. Protein: CASSILGSGANVLTF.

The J gene is TRBJ1-2, the V gene TRBV9; D uncertain. V lost 7 bases and J 0 bases, leaving 13 bases between the germline ends. The germline V gene has CDR1 SGDLS and CDR2 YYNGEE. This CDR3 has 14 residues. CDR3 region: CASRRTGANYGYTF. The CDR3 DNA follows: TGTGCCAGCCGGCGGACGGGAGCTAACTATGGCTACACCTTC.

The CDR3 region has the DNA TGTGCCAGCACCACCACGGGACTAGCGGGTAATGAGCAGTTCTTC. It yields the protein CASTTTGLAGNEQFF. The V call is TRBV6-6, the J call TRBJ2-1; 12 bases map to TRBD2. CDR3 size: 15 residues. The junction had 8 bases not matched to a gene; V was cut back by 7 bases and J by 7 bases. Germline loops: CDR1 MNHNY, CDR2 SVGAGI (reference sequence).

As regards this clone: At one end the junction does not follow the germline gene, possibly because of a read error. This chain uses TRBV7-9 with TRBJ2-1; tentative D call: TRBD2 (5 bases). Germline V gene sequence: CDR1 SEHNR, CDR2 FQNEAQ (reference sequence). The CDR3 is 15 amino acids. The CDR3 sequence: CSSSSRRGGDNEQFF. CDR3 nucleotides: TGTTCCAGCAGCTCCCGGCGAGGAGGCGACAATGAGCAGTTCTTC.

The rearrangement links TRBV5-1 to TRBJ2-5; D might be TRBD2 (5 bases). Germline V lookup: CDR1 SGHRS, CDR2 YFSETQ. Trimming pared 4 bases from V and 3 bases from J, leaving 10 bases between. CDR3 length: 13 amino acids. The CDR3 DNA is TGCGCCAGCAGCCGGACGCGGGAAGAGACCCAGTACTTC. This translates into CASSRTREETQYF.

V is TRBV15 and J is TRBJ1-2, with 8 bases identical to TRBD1. CDR1 is LNHNV and CDR2 is YYDKDF in the germline V gene (reference sequence). Trimming removed 8 bases from V and 2 bases from J; junction bases left unmatched: 19. The CDR3 spans 18 residues. CDR3 protein: CATANIVSGGVGNYGYTF. As DNA, the CDR3 is TGTGCCACCGCTAATATAGTGTCAGGGGGCGTCGGCAACTATGGCTACACCTTC.

This clone was picked up one time. The chain links TRBV6-1 to TRBJ1-6, with 7 bases matching TRBD1. There are 15 residues in the CDR3. The V and J ends lost 10 bases and 9 bases, in that order; junction bases with no gene match: 15. The germline V gene encodes CDR1 MNHNS and CDR2 SASEGT. The CDR3 nucleotides are TGTGCCACCAGACAGGGACCACTAATCCCTTCACCCCTCCACTTT. Its protein is CATRQGPLIPSPLHF.

The V and J genes are TRBV5-8 and TRBJ2-3, with D possibly matching TRBD2 (5 bases). The CDR3 is made up of 15 amino acids. V was clipped by 0 bases and J by 3 bases, with 11 bases between them. Germline-derived CDR1 and CDR2 are SGHTS and YDEGEE. The CDR3 DNA is TGTGCCAGCAGCTTGGAGGGAGTCGGTACAGATACGCAGTATTTT. The encoded protein is CASSLEGVGTDTQYF.

About this clone: The junction departs from germline at one end; a sequencing error may be responsible. The CDR3 nucleotides are TGTTCCAGCACCCGGGACAGGGGGGATATCGGGGAGCTGTTTTTT. It is translated as CSSTRDRGDIGELFF. V usage is TRBV7-9 and J usage is TRBJ2-2; TRBD1 matches 11 bases. Looked up from germline, CDR1 is SEHNR and CDR2 is FQNEAQ (reference sequence). The CDR3 consists of 15 residues.

Details on this clone: At the DNA level, this CDR3 is encoded by other sequences in the same sample as well. This sequence joins TRBV7-9 and TRBJ2-3; the D gene is possibly TRBD2 (5 bases). The ends were cut back, 3 bases at V and 4 bases at J, with 14 bases in the middle. CDR1 is SEHNR and CDR2 is FQNEAQ in the germline V gene (reference sequence). There are 15 residues in the CDR3. Here the CDR3 reads CASSFATGGADTQYF. The CDR3 nucleotides read TGTGCCAGCAGCTTTGCGACTGGAGGAGCAGATACGCAGTATTTT.

V is TRBV7-2 and J is TRBJ2-7; 10 nucleotides line up with TRBD2. Germline values: CDR1 SGHTA, CDR2 FQGNSA. J was trimmed by 7 bases and V by 0 bases; bases with no gene match: 6. This CDR3 contains 15 residues. The CDR3 loop reads CASSLARGLAREQYF. CDR3 DNA: TGTGCCAGCAGCTTAGCGCGGGGACTAGCGCGGGAGCAGTACTTC.

The rearrangement joins TRBV27 to TRBJ2-2; the match to TRBD2 covers 8 bases. CDR3 length: 15 amino acids. Germline trimming cut 2 bases from V and 4 bases from J; bases unmatched to any gene: 3. Germline lookup yields CDR1 MNHEY and CDR2 SMNVEV (reference sequence). CDR3 residues: CASSLTSGPTGELFF. CDR3 DNA sequence: TGTGCCAGCAGTTTAACTAGCGGACCCACCGGGGAGCTGTTTTTT.

This chain joins TRBV5-5 and TRBJ2-7; 8 bases align to TRBD2. The V gene end was trimmed by 5 bases and the J gene end by 3 bases; junction bases not matched to a gene: 7. The CDR3 is made up of 14 amino acids. Germline V gene lookup returns CDR1 SGHKS and CDR2 YYEKEE (reference sequence). CDR3 DNA: TGTGCCAGCAGAGCGGGGGCTCCTCTCTACGAGCAGTACTTC. Its protein product is CASRAGAPLYEQYF.

The CDR3, as DNA: TGTGCCAGCAGCTCTCGCAAGGACAGCCTTCTGAACACTGAAGCTTTCTTT. This sequence encodes CASSSRKDSLLNTEAFF. This chain links TRBV5-4 with TRBJ1-1; TRBD1 might be the D (6 bases). Trimming cost V 3 bases and J 0 bases, with 18 bases left between them. The CDR3 is 17 amino acids. Germline CDR1 is SGHNT and CDR2 is YYREEE (reference sequence).

The V and J genes are TRBV21-1 and TRBJ2-7; the D segment call TRBD2 is taken from the table without a DNA check. TRBV21-1 is described as a pseudogene. This CDR3 has 15 residues. The DNA for the CDR3 is TGTGCCAGCAGCAAAGTGCCGGGAGCCACCTACGAGCAGTACTTC. It yields the protein CASSKVPGATYEQYF.

The chain combines TRBV7-7 with TRBJ2-2; D uncertain. The germline V and J ends were trimmed by 10 bases and 1 base, with 10 bases remaining between them. CDR1 SSHAT and CDR2 FNYEAQ come from the germline V gene (reference sequence). The CDR3 sequence is 13 residues long. The CDR3 spells CAISRQNTGELFF. CDR3 DNA: TGTGCCATCTCCCGACAGAACACCGGGGAGCTGTTTTTT.